What follows is one T cell receptor (beta chain) and its context. This table comes from immunoSEQ multiplex PCR, and its TCRdb copy is limited to in-frame clones, with some not included. This sample has 170,000 or so clones, with 83% found just once. Germline CDR1 reads SGHAT; CDR2 reads FQNNGV. The V and J ends lost 4 bases and 2 bases, in that order; junction bases with no gene match: 8. The CDR3 consists of 15 residues. This specimen belongs to a study of blood T cell repertoires in COVID-19. V is TRBV11-2 and J is TRBJ2-7, with 7 nucleotides matching TRBD1. The clonotype originates from a woman between 65 and 79 years old with COVID-19, enrolled during active disease. What was sequenced was peripheral blood. CDR3 protein: CASSWALGQAYEQYF. The CDR3 DNA sequence: TGTGCCAGCAGCTGGGCCTTAGGACAGGCCTACGAGCAGTACTTC.